This T cell receptor (beta chain) was observed in a study of shared clonotypes between healthy human individuals (dated by TCRdb to 2018 to 2021). Concerning the study at large: The cohort included a few men and two women between 18 and 49 years of age. Per donor, three plates each were used for CD4 naive and CD4 memory, two for CD8 naive, and one for CD8 memory. To estimate repertoire size and how much clonotypes are shared between individuals, the study performed deep sequencing of blood TCR repertoires from about five healthy adults. To increase sequencing depth and limit assay-specific biases, TCR repertoire library preparation and sequencing were carried out by different laboratories using diverse techniques. Between about 0.8 and 9.5 billion PBMCs per donor were obtained by leukapheresis. What the authors observed across the whole study: Rarefaction of sorted-subset datasets indicated incomplete sequencing despite the large sequencing depth. Because the study included a small number of donors, the genetic and exposure-history diversity represented was limited. Sampling was restricted to blood, and TCR repertoires in tissues likely differ from the TCR repertoires found in blood. Sharing across several donors was observed for 4.5% to 6.5% of naive CD4, under 4% of naive CD8, about 2.5% of memory CD4, and roughly 0.4% of memory CD8 clonotypes. Larger estimated clonotype richness was generally found for naive subsets than for memory subsets. Pairwise subsampling led to the expectation that sequencing depth would affect the degree of clonotype sharing among donors. Compared with non-shared clonotypes, clonotypes shared by all four sorted-subset donors had higher generation probabilities.

To note about this clone: This clone's antigen is unknown. Qualities for individual bases were not recorded, and no much larger clone is one base off.

CD8 naive samples were obtained by positive selection for CCR7 among CD45RO-negative cells, yielding a CD45RA+CCR7+ population from which TemRA cells were excluded. The donors were healthy, HIV-negative adults who had no recently reported acute infections or vaccinations. Every donor was a Caucasian adult residing in Nashville, Tennessee, USA. After blood collection by leukapheresis, PBMCs were isolated using Ficoll-Histopaque density gradient centrifugation and then cryopreserved in the vapor phase of liquid nitrogen. Analytical flow cytometry was used to check the purity and quantity of every magnetically sorted T cell population. From each sorted fraction, genomic DNA was isolated and quantified by UV absorbance on a Nanodrop 2000c. TCR CDR3 regions were amplified from genomic DNA by multiplex PCR using the deep immunoSEQ assay. Extracted genomic DNA from each cell subset was spread evenly across all wells of several immunoSEQ 96-well plates, with each plate serving as a replicate. For sorted subsets, approximately 210 ng genomic DNA, equal to 25,000 to 35,000 T cell genomes, was loaded into each replicate PCR. Purified libraries were quantified with a Qubit 3.0 fluorometer, sized on a Bioanalyzer 2100, and re-quantified with the KAPA Library Quantification kit. A separate single-read 150-cycle Illumina NextSeq 550 flow cell was used to sequence each immunoSEQ 96-well plate. Per the authors' processing: Because the immunoSEQ output included only junctional sequences and no quality scores, the filtering could not be the same as the filtering used for full-length reads. Sequences were annotated with PyIR, a Python wrapper for IgBLAST v1.9, using IMGT germline references to assign V/J genes and CDR3. Any read was removed if the V/J assignment was weak (E-value above 1e-6), the CDR3 was missing, or the read contained stop codons, out-of-frame junctions, or ambiguous translated residues. V3J clonotypes were defined as sequences sharing an identical inferred V gene, J gene, and CDR3 amino acid sequence. Percentage overlap between repertoires was calculated by dividing the number of shared unique clonotypes by the size of the smaller repertoire. Three approaches were used to assess repertoire richness: RTK rarefaction, the Chao1 estimator, and Recon v2.1 estimates of unobserved clonotypes. Generation probabilities were computed with OLGA for all TCRbeta clonotypes obtained by the gDNA method from several donors. This is the immuneACCESS table as TCRdb keeps it, with only in-frame sequences that have V and J called. A part of the clones is gone; compared with another copy, unresolved V genes explain less than half, and the rest is unexplained. D and trimming were read from the DNA, whereas the V and J calls and clone size are those reported in that table. A total of about 800,000 clones appear in this sample, around 96% of them only once. The ten largest clones capture about 0.25% of the sample.

The cysteine opens and the phenylalanine closes a CDR3 of 18 amino acids. CDR3 DNA only is kept here, 54 bases in frame from base 1. The receptor's source is a man aged 30 to 39 in good health. The chain joins TRBV21-1 to TRBJ2-3; the table's D call, TRBD2, has no DNA check behind it. TRBV21-1 is a documented pseudogene. Source material: naive CD8+ T cells sorted from blood. The cell subset or site label, read with the paper, signifies: CD45RA+CCR7+. The nucleotides are TGTGCCAGCAGCAAAAGGCTAGCGGGAGGGGGGCGCACAGATACGCAGTATTTT. Its protein is CASSKRLAGGGRTDTQYF.